These T cell receptor beta chains were read from a single sample in a study of cytomegalovirus exposure and HLA in healthy donors. Clones were read by immunoSEQ multiplex PCR, and TCRdb kept only the in-frame ones, dropping some. This repertoire shows some 170,000 clones, about 89% found once; its top ten account for 6% to 8%. The specimen sequenced was PBMCs. The receptor source for this set is a man in his thirties or forties in good health and CMV-seropositive. CDR3s include the opening cysteine and the closing phenylalanine or tryptophan. Each record gives: J gene, V gene, clone size, D gene, CDR3 protein, CDR3 DNA. The D gene is left open where the match is weak. A row's size may be missing; if present it is once, few, many or a size class.

TRBJ2-1 | TRBV2 | . | . | CASMGSYNEQFF | TGTGCCAGCATGGGGAGTTACAATGAGCAGTTCTTC
TRBJ1-2 | TRBV28 | . | . | CASWLANYGYTF | TGTGCCAGTTGGCTAGCTAACTATGGCTACACCTTC
TRBJ1-4 | TRBV6-4 | . | . | CASREGFSEKLFF | TGTGCCAGCAGAGAGGGATTTTCGGAAAAACTGTTTTTT
TRBJ2-2 | TRBV7-2 | . | . | CASRDGDPRTGELFF | TGTGCCAGCAGGGACGGGGACCCGAGAACCGGGGAGCTGTTTTTT
TRBJ2-2 | TRBV27 | once | . | CASSTRDNTGELFF | TGTGCCAGCAGCACGAGAGATAACACCGGGGAGCTGTTTTTT
TRBJ1-4 | TRBV7-2 | . | . | CASSLQGGTTNEKLFF | TGTGCCAGCAGCCTTCAAGGGGGAACGACTAATGAAAAACTGTTTTTT
TRBJ2-7 | TRBV30 | . | . | CACAQSYEQYF | TGTGCCTGTGCGCAATCCTACGAGCAGTACTTC
TRBJ2-3 | TRBV6-4 | . | . | CASSDRGSSTDTQYF | TGTGCCAGCAGTGACCGGGGATCTAGCACAGATACGCAGTATTTT
TRBJ1-6 | TRBV28 | . | TRBD1 | CASTRDRGPLYNSPLHF | TGTGCCAGCACGAGGGACAGGGGGCCCCTGTATAATTCACCCCTCCACTTT
TRBJ2-7 | TRBV6-1 | . | . | CASSTLIYEQYF | TGTGCCAGCAGTACACTCATCTACGAGCAGTACTTC
TRBJ1-6 | TRBV9 | . | . | CASSPGGNYNSPLHF | TGTGCCAGCAGCCCGGGAGGGAACTATAATTCACCCCTCCACTTT
TRBJ2-1 | TRBV30 | . | . | CAWSRGNEQFF | TGTGCCTGGTCCAGGGGAAATGAGCAGTTCTTC
TRBJ1-1 | TRBV5-5 | . | . | CASSPTGTQNTEAFF | TGTGCCAGCAGCCCAACTGGGACCCAGAACACTGAAGCTTTCTTT
TRBJ2-7 | TRBV27 | medium-sized | . | CASSSGYEQYF | TGTGCCAGCAGTAGCGGCTACGAGCAGTACTTC
TRBJ1-2 | TRBV27 | . | . | CASSFGRTYGYTF | TGTGCCAGCAGTTTCGGCAGGACCTATGGCTACACCTTC
TRBJ1-1 | TRBV6-4 | . | TRBD1 | CASSEQGENTEAFF | TGTGCCAGCAGTGAACAGGGGGAGAACACTGAAGCTTTCTTT
TRBJ1-2 | TRBV9 | . | . | CASSVNRLNYGYTF | TGTGCCAGCAGCGTAAACAGGCTTAACTATGGCTACACCTTC
TRBJ1-1 | TRBV4-3 | . | . | CASSQGAGRMNTEAFF | TGCGCCAGCAGCCAAGGGGCGGGACGGATGAACACTGAAGCTTTCTTT